Detailed here is one T cell receptor (beta chain). Before being deemed recovered, Cohort 3 donors had two negative PCRs, clearance, or symptom resolution. TCRdb's table, derived via immunoSEQ multiplex PCR, lists solely in-frame clones and lacks some. The top ten clones hold approximately 5% of a sample with roughly 330,000 clones, around 87% of them seen once. The data were taken from a study of blood T cell repertoires in COVID-19. The V end lost 5 bases, the J end lost 7 bases, and 17 bases lay between the germline ends. This CDR3 contains 14 residues. From germline, CDR1 is ENHRY and CDR2 SYGVKD. The specimen was PBMCs or T cells enriched from blood (not recorded which). This sequence was found in a woman in her 30s who had recovered from COVID-19. The rearrangement uses TRBV10-3 and TRBJ1-2; tentatively, D is TRBD1 (6 bases). CDR3 loop: CAISYSSGDTGYTF. In nucleotides, the CDR3 is TGTGCCATCAGTTACTCCTCCGGGGACACTGGCTACACCTTC.